This entry is about one T cell receptor beta chain. The antigen is undetermined. The germline V and J ends were trimmed by 3 bases and 5 bases, with 12 bases remaining between them. The CDR3 length is 15 residues. Germline CDR1 SGHRS, CDR2 YFSETQ. Produced via immunoSEQ multiplex PCR; TCRdb's table is partial and in-frame only. The sample consists of about 120,000 clones, 94% of them appearing once. The sample comes from a study of siplizumab effects on memory and regulatory T cells. Findings of the study overall: Naive T cells seemed more diverse than memory cells; they also seemed major alloresponse contributors. Siplizumab gave mappable alloreactive CD4+ clones an average Treg-derived fraction of 68.8%, against around 27% in controls. In siplizumab cultures, the suppressive function of proliferating Tregs remained unconfirmed.

The TCR comes from a human donor in good health. The sequenced sample was non-Treg CD4+ T cells sorted from blood. V usage is TRBV5-1 and J usage is TRBJ2-6; D is perhaps TRBD1 (5 bases). The CDR3 coding sequence is TGCGCCAGCAGCTCTACAGGAGAACGGGCCAACGTCCTGACTTTC. Translating it yields CASSSTGERANVLTF. Full variable domain (remainder filled in from reference TRBV5-1 and TRBJ2-6): KAGVTQTPRYLIKTRGQQVTLSCSPISGHRSVSWYQQTPGQGLQFLFEYFSETQRNKGNFPGRFSGRQFSNSRSEMNVSTLELGDSALYLCASSSTGERANVLTFGAGSRLTVL.